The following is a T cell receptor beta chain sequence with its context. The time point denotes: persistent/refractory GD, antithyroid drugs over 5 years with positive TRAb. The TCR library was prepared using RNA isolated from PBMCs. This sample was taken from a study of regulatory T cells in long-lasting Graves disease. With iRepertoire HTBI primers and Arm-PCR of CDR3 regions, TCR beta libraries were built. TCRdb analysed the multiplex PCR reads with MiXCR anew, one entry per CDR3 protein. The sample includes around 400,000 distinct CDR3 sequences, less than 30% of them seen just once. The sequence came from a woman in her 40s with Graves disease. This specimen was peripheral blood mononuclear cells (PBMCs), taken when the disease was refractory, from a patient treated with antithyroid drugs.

CDR3 in DNA: TGTGCCATCAGTGAGTCGGAAGTCTTTTTCAATCAGCCCCAGCATTTT. As protein: CAISESEVFFNQPQHF. V is TRBV10-3 and J is TRBJ1-5, with unresolved D. The CDR3 spans 16 residues. Per germline, CDR1 ENHRY and CDR2 SYGVKD. V was clipped by 0 bases and J by 3 bases, with 12 bases between them.